This T cell receptor beta chain was recovered during a study of blood T cell repertoires in COVID-19. For the study at large: In each case, the material was cDNA or gDNA derived from T cells, B-cell-depleted T cells, or PBMCs.

In the source study's methods: Estimated nucleated cell counts came from reference gene primer amplification. The repertoire was sequenced with immunoSEQ multiplex PCR; TCRdb's copy has only in-frame clones and lacks some. V, J and clone size are taken as reported in that table, and D and trimming were inferred from the DNA itself. The sample lists roughly 260,000 clones; around 87% were seen once. CDR3 size: 13 residues. The germline gives CDR1 SGHAT, CDR2 FQNNGV. V gave up 1 base and J gave up 4 bases, with 7 bases separating them. Sequenced material: peripheral blood. The TCR sequence derives from a woman aged 50 to 60 with acute or convalescent COVID-19. The chain uses TRBV11-2 and TRBJ1-2; D call uncertain. The CDR3 DNA reads as TGTGCCAGCAGCTTAGCTGCAGTCTATGGCTACACCTTC. Protein: CASSLAAVYGYTF.